The next 2 T cell receptor beta chains were all read from a single sample in a study of cytomegalovirus exposure and HLA in healthy donors. PCR primers comprised 60 Vbeta and 13 Jbeta primers. The assay was immunoSEQ multiplex PCR, and TCRdb's table has in-frame clones only and misses some. The top ten clones hold about 0.8% of a sample with about 170,000 clones, 76% of them seen once. Sample: PBMCs. Receptor source: a female donor in good health and CMV-seronegative.

The rearrangement links TRBV7-6 to TRBJ2-3; 9 bases fit TRBD2. Losses at the gene ends were 2 bases for V and 0 bases for J; bases not matched to a gene: 9. The CDR3 loop spans 18 amino acids. Germline assignment: CDR1 SGHVS and CDR2 FNYEAQ. The DNA for the CDR3 is TGTGCCAGCAGCTTAAGACCGACTAGCGGAGTTAGCACAGATACGCAGTATTTT. Its translation is CASSLRPTSGVSTDTQYF.

The rearrangement links TRBV10-3 to TRBJ1-2, with no clear D. V was trimmed by 0 bases and J by 9 bases, leaving 11 bases between them. The CDR3 covers 13 residues. Germline CDR1 and CDR2: ENHRY and SYGVKD. CDR3 protein: CAISESVRGRYTF. CDR3 bases: TGTGCCATCAGTGAGTCAGTCCGGGGTCGCTACACCTTC.